The 10 T cell receptor beta chains below all came from one sample that was sequenced in a study of shared clonotypes between healthy human individuals. The data were produced by immunoSEQ multiplex PCR, yet TCRdb's version contains in-frame clones alone and is incomplete. The sample holds roughly 400,000 clones, 96% seen once. The sequenced material came from memory CD8+ T cells sorted from blood. Specified subset: CD45RO+ cells pooled with CCR7-negative TemRA cells. The receptors shown here come from a young man in good health.

The DNA for the CDR3 is TGTGCCAGCAGCTTAATAGGGATCGGGGAGCTGTTTTTT. Translated, it gives CASSLIGIGELFF. This chain connects TRBV5-8 to TRBJ2-2; no reliable D call. V was clipped by 2 bases and J by 7 bases, with 9 bases between them. The germline gives CDR1 SGHTS, CDR2 YDEGEE. The CDR3 runs 13 residues.

The chain couples TRBV14 to TRBJ2-7, with no clear D. Germline V gives CDR1 SGHDN, CDR2 FVKESK. Between the trimmed V and J ends, which lost 1 base and 0 bases, there was a span of 4 bases. CDR3 length: 13 residues. The CDR3: CASSQGSSYEQYF. CDR3 in DNA: TGTGCCAGCAGCCAAGGGAGCTCCTACGAGCAGTACTTC.

CDR3: CASSSAPSGSVSSKTQYF. The CDR3 nucleotides are TGTGCCAGCAGCTCAGCGCCTAGCGGGAGCGTATCGTCTAAGACCCAGTACTTC. V gene TRBV13 combines with J gene TRBJ2-5; the match to TRBD2 covers 10 bases. Trimming removed 4 bases from V and 6 bases from J; junction bases left unmatched: 17. This CDR3 spans 18 amino acids. CDR1 is PRHDT, CDR2 FYEKMQ, per germline (reference sequence).

V usage is TRBV4-1 and J usage is TRBJ2-3, with TRBD2 identical over 12 bases. The germline V gene encodes CDR1 MGHRA and CDR2 YSYEKL. The V and J ends lost 4 bases and 1 base, in that order; junction bases with no gene match: 0. CDR3 size: 15 residues. The CDR3 DNA reads TGCGCCAGCAGCCGACTAGCGGGAGGCACAGATACGCAGTATTTT. Residues: CASSRLAGGTDTQYF.

The chain is built from TRBV6-1 and TRBJ2-2; the D call may be TRBD1 or TRBD2 (5 bases each). CDR1 MNHNS and CDR2 SASEGT come from the germline V gene. CDR3 length: 15 residues. V was pared by 6 bases and J by 3 bases, with 14 bases between. CDR3 region: CASRGDPLHTGELFF. In DNA, the CDR3 is TGTGCCAGCAGGGGGGATCCTCTCCACACCGGGGAGCTGTTTTTT.

V is TRBV7-9 and J is TRBJ2-1; unclear D gene. The CDR3 sequence is 12 residues long. From germline, CDR1 is SEHNR and CDR2 FQNEAQ (reference sequence). V lost 5 bases and J 5 bases, leaving 7 bases between the germline ends. This CDR3 is CASSQRNNEQFF. The CDR3 nucleotides are TGTGCCAGCAGCCAAAGGAACAATGAGCAGTTCTTC.

The rearrangement joins TRBV5-4 to TRBJ2-7, with D possibly TRBD2 on 6 matching bases. Germline CDR1 is SGHNT and CDR2 is YYREEE (reference sequence). This CDR3 region has 14 residues. Trimming took off 4 bases at V and 3 bases at J, with 14 bases between the two ends. Here the CDR3 reads CASSTDSRGYEQYF. CDR3 DNA sequence: TGTGCCAGCAGCACAGATTCGCGGGGCTACGAGCAGTACTTC.

This chain connects TRBV10-3 to TRBJ2-5, with TRBD2 matching over 8 bases. V lost 8 bases, J lost 9 bases, and 11 bases stayed unmatched. CDR3 size: 13 residues. Germline CDR1 is ENHRY and CDR2 is SYGVKD. CDR3 DNA sequence: TGTGCCATCTCTCCTAGCGGGCTCCCGGCCCAGTACTTC. This gives the protein CAISPSGLPAQYF.

This chain joins TRBV6-1 and TRBJ1-5, with 7 bases fitting TRBD1. The V gene's germline CDR1 is MNHNS and CDR2 SASEGT. V shed 2 bases, J shed 8 bases, and the junction held 6 bases outside the gene matches. This CDR3 is built from 14 residues. The CDR3 sequence: CASSEKGAGEPQHF. The CDR3 DNA sequence: TGTGCCAGCAGTGAAAAGGGGGCAGGGGAGCCCCAGCATTTT.

The chain joins TRBV5-5 to TRBJ2-2, with D uncertain. CDR1 is SGHKS, CDR2 YYEKEE, per germline (reference sequence). V was trimmed by 2 bases and J by 1 base, leaving 6 bases between them. This CDR3 has 14 amino acids. DNA of the CDR3: TGTGCCAGCAGCTTCGGTGGGAACACCGGGGAGCTGTTTTTT. Translation: CASSFGGNTGELFF.